A selection of T cell receptor beta chains follows, all from one sample in a study of T-cell memory formation after mild COVID-19. TCRdb recomputed calls from the 5' RACE reads with MiXCR, one row per CDR3 protein. Counted here are just over 200,000 distinct CDR3 sequences, over 9.5% occurring once; the ten biggest clones make up about 3.8%. The sample was PBMCs or a T cell subset sorted from them (not recorded which). These receptors were collected from a man aged 18 to 29 who had mild COVID-19 (a few samples of this study predate the infection). Cell type and time point are not known. CDR3s include the opening cysteine and the closing phenylalanine or tryptophan. The order of the fields is D gene, V gene, clone size, J gene, CDR3 length, CDR3 protein, CDR3 DNA. A D gene is named only where the DNA matches it firmly. Clone size is given for some rows only: seen once, a few or many times, or a class if the clone is expanded.

D: NA; V: TRBV6-6; size: NA; J: TRBJ2-3; length: 15; CDR3: CASSYSMGEADTQYF; DNA: TGTGCCAGCAGTTACTCGATGGGGGAAGCAGATACGCAGTATTTT
D: NA; V: TRBV4-2; size: NA; J: TRBJ2-2; length: 16; CDR3: CASSQGVIMDTGELFF; DNA: TGTGCCAGCAGCCAAGGTGTGATAATGGACACCGGGGAGCTGTTTTTT
D: TRBD1; V: TRBV24-1; size: few; J: TRBJ2-1; length: 15; CDR3: CATSGGTGSTNEQFF; DNA: TGTGCCACCAGTGGCGGGACAGGGTCCACCAATGAGCAGTTCTTC
D: TRBD1; V: TRBV2; size: few; J: TRBJ1-5; length: 16; CDR3: CASRPGQGGGYQPQHF; DNA: TGTGCCAGCAGGCCCGGACAGGGGGGAGGGTATCAGCCCCAGCATTTT
D: NA; V: TRBV12-3/TRBV12-4; size: NA; J: TRBJ2-5; length: 13; CDR3: CASSPTRKETQYF; DNA: TGTGCCAGCAGCCCCACTAGAAAAGAGACCCAGTACTTC
D: NA; V: TRBV7-2; size: few; J: TRBJ1-5; length: 13; CDR3: CASSPHLSQPQHF; DNA: TGTGCCAGCAGCCCCCACCTCAGCCAGCCCCAGCATTTT
D: NA; V: TRBV12-3/TRBV12-4; size: many; J: TRBJ1-5; length: 14; CDR3: CASSTQDSNQPQHF; DNA: TGTGCCAGCAGTACACAGGACAGTAATCAGCCCCAGCATTTT
D: NA; V: TRBV7-9; size: NA; J: TRBJ2-7; length: 13; CDR3: CASSLVGVNEQYF; DNA: TGTGCCAGCAGCTTAGTAGGGGTTAACGAGCAGTACTTC
D: NA; V: TRBV20-1; size: many; J: TRBJ2-2; length: 15; CDR3: CSVKRGVPNTGELFF; DNA: TGCAGTGTCAAGCGCGGAGTCCCGAACACCGGGGAGCTGTTTTTT
D: TRBD1; V: TRBV7-2; size: many; J: TRBJ1-4; length: 14; CDR3: CASRRDRGSGKLFF; DNA: TGTGCCAGCAGGAGGGACAGGGGCTCAGGAAAACTGTTTTTT
D: NA; V: TRBV9; size: NA; J: TRBJ2-5; length: 13; CDR3: CASSVGLRETQYF; DNA: TGTGCCAGCAGCGTAGGACTAAGGGAGACCCAGTACTTC
D: NA; V: TRBV2; size: NA; J: TRBJ2-5; length: 14; CDR3: CARSRWTAQETQYF; DNA: TGTGCCAGGTCACGATGGACGGCTCAAGAGACCCAGTACTTC
D: NA; V: TRBV7-2; size: many; J: TRBJ2-2; length: 15; CDR3: CASSSAGAPTGELFF; DNA: TGTGCCAGCAGCTCGGCCGGGGCTCCAACCGGGGAGCTGTTTTTT
D: NA; V: TRBV6-6; size: NA; J: TRBJ2-7; length: 12; CDR3: CASRADGYEQYF; DNA: TGTGCCAGCAGAGCGGACGGCTACGAGCAGTACTTC
D: TRBD1; V: TRBV6-5; size: NA; J: TRBJ1-5; length: 17; CDR3: CASSRSYSGTGVQPQHF; DNA: TGTGCCAGCAGTCGATCATACTCCGGGACAGGGGTTCAGCCCCAGCATTTT
D: TRBD2; V: TRBV20-1; size: NA; J: TRBJ2-5; length: 13; CDR3: CSASRAGGETQYF; DNA: TGCAGTGCTAGTAGAGCGGGGGGGGAGACCCAGTACTTC
D: NA; V: TRBV9; size: many; J: TRBJ1-1; length: 14; CDR3: CASSVGEGYTEAFF; DNA: TGTGCCAGCAGCGTAGGCGAAGGGTACACTGAAGCTTTCTTT
D: TRBD2; V: TRBV24-1; size: few; J: TRBJ2-5; length: 17; CDR3: CATSDGGTSGGWETQYF; DNA: TGTGCCACCAGTGATGGGGGGACTAGCGGGGGATGGGAGACCCAGTACTTC
D: NA; V: TRBV5-6; size: many; J: TRBJ2-7; length: 13; CDR3: CASSLVVSYEQYF; DNA: TGTGCCAGCAGCTTAGTCGTCTCCTACGAGCAGTACTTC
D: NA; V: TRBV4-3; size: few; J: TRBJ1-1; length: 13; CDR3: CASSQERRTEAFF; DNA: TGCGCCAGCAGCCAAGAAAGAAGGACTGAAGCTTTCTTT
D: NA; V: TRBV11-2; size: NA; J: TRBJ2-7; length: 16; CDR3: CASSSPRAAGSYEQYF; DNA: TGTGCCAGCAGCTCCCCGAGGGCCGCGGGATCCTACGAGCAGTACTTC
D: NA; V: TRBV10-3; size: many; J: TRBJ2-4; length: 13; CDR3: CAISEGNRNIQYF; DNA: TGTGCCATCAGTGAGGGAAACAGAAACATTCAGTACTTC
D: NA; V: TRBV4-2; size: few; J: TRBJ2-5; length: 13; CDR3: CASSQEPQETQYF; DNA: TGTGCCAGCAGCCAAGAGCCCCAGGAGACCCAGTACTTC
D: NA; V: TRBV2; size: NA; J: TRBJ2-5; length: 12; CDR3: CASSQEQETQYF; DNA: TGTGCCAGCAGTCAGGAACAAGAGACCCAGTACTTC
D: NA; V: TRBV7-6; size: NA; J: TRBJ2-7; length: 14; CDR3: CASSRTQADYEQYF; DNA: TGTGCCAGCAGCCGCACCCAGGCGGACTACGAGCAGTACTTC
D: NA; V: TRBV5-5; size: few; J: TRBJ1-2; length: 15; CDR3: CASSPTGDTNYGYTF; DNA: TGTGCCAGCAGTCCGACAGGAGATACTAACTATGGCTACACCTTC
D: NA; V: TRBV3-1; size: few; J: TRBJ2-3; length: 15; CDR3: CASSPRLDSTDTQYF; DNA: TGTGCCAGCAGCCCCAGACTAGATAGCACAGATACGCAGTATTTT
D: NA; V: TRBV4-2; size: NA; J: TRBJ2-7; length: 15; CDR3: CASSQVGRDSYEQYF; DNA: TGTGCCAGCAGCCAAGTAGGACGGGACTCCTACGAGCAGTACTTC